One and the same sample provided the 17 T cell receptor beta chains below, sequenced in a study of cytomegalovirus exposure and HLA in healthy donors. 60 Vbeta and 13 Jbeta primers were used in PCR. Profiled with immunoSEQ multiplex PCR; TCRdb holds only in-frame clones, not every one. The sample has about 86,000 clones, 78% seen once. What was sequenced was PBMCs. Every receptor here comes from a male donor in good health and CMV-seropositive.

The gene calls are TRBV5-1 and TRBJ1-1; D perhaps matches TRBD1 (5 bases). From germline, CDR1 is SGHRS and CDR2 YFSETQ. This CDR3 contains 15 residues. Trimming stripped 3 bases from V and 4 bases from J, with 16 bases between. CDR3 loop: CASSSGSKGVTEAFF. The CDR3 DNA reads TGCGCCAGCAGCTCCGGGAGTAAAGGGGTCACTGAAGCTTTCTTT.

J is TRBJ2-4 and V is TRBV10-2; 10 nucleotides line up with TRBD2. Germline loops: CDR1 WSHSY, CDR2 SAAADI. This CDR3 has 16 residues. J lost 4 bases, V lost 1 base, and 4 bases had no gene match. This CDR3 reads CASSEWLAGVKNIQYF. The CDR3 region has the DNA TGCGCCAGCAGTGAGTGGCTAGCGGGAGTGAAAAACATTCAGTACTTC.

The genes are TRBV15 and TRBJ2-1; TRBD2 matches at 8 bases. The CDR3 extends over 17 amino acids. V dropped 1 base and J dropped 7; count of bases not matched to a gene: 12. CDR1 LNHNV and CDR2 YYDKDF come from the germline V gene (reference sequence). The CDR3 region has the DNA TGTGCCACCAGCAGAGCCCCGGGGGGGTATGAAGTAAATGAGCAGTTCTTC. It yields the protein CATSRAPGGYEVNEQFF.

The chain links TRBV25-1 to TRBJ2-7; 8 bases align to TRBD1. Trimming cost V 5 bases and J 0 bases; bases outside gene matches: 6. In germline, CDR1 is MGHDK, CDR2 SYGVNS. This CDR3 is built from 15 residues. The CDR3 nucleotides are TGTGCCAGCAGTCGCTCACAGGGGGGCTCCTACGAGCAGTACTTC. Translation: CASSRSQGGSYEQYF.

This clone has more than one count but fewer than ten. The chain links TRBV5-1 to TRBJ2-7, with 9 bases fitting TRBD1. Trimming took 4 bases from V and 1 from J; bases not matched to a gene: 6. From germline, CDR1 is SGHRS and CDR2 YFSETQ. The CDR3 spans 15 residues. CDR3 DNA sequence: TGCGCCAGCAGCGGACAGGGGAAGAGTTCCTACGAGCAGTACTTC. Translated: CASSGQGKSSYEQYF.

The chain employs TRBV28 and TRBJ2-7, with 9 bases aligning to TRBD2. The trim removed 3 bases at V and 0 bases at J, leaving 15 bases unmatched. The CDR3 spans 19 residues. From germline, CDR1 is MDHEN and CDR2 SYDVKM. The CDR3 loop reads CASSFPVSGRFAGSYEQYF. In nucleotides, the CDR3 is TGTGCCAGCAGTTTCCCAGTTAGCGGGAGATTCGCCGGCTCCTACGAGCAGTACTTC.

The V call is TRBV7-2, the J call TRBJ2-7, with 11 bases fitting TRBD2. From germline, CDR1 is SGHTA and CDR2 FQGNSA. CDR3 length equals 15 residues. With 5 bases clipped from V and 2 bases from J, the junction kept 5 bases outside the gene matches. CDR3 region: CASSPTSGMAYEQYF. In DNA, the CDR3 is TGTGCCAGCAGCCCGACTAGCGGGATGGCCTACGAGCAGTACTTC.

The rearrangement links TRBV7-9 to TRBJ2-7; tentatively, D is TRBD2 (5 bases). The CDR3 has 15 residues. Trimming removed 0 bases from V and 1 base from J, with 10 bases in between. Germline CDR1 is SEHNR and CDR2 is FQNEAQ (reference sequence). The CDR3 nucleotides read TGTGCCAGCAGCTTAGCGTCGGGCGGGTCCTACGAGCAGTACTTC. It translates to CASSLASGGSYEQYF.

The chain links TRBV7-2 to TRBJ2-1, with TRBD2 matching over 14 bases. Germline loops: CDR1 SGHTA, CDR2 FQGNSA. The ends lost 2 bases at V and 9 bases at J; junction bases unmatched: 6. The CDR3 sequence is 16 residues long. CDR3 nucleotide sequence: TGTGCCAGCAGCTTAAAGGGACTAGCGGGAGCTACTGAGCAGTTCTTC. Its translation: CASSLKGLAGATEQFF.

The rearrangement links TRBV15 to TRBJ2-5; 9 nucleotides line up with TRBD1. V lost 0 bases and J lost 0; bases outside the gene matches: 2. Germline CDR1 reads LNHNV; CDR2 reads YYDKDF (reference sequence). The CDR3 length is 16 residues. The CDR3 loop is CATSREGTGYQETQYF. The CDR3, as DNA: TGTGCCACCAGCAGAGAGGGGACAGGGTACCAAGAGACCCAGTACTTC.

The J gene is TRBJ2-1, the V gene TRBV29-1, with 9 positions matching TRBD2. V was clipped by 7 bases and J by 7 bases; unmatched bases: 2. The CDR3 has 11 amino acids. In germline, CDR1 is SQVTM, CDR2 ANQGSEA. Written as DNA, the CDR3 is TGCAGCGGGACTAGCGTGAATGAGCAGTTCTTC. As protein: CSGTSVNEQFF.

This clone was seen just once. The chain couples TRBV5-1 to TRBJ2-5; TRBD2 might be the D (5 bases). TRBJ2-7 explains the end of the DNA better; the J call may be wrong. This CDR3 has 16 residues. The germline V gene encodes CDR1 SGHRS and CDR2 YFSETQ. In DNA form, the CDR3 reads TGCGCCAGCAGCTTGGAACCCGTAGGGAGCTCCTACGAGCAGTACTTC. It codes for CASSLEPVGSSYEQYF.

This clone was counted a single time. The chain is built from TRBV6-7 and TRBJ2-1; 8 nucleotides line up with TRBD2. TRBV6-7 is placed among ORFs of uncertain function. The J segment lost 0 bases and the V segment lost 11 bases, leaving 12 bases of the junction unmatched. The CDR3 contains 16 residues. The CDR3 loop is CAQNSLAGLSYNEQFF. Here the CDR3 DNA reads TGTGCCCAGAATTCTTTAGCGGGACTCTCCTACAATGAGCAGTTCTTC.

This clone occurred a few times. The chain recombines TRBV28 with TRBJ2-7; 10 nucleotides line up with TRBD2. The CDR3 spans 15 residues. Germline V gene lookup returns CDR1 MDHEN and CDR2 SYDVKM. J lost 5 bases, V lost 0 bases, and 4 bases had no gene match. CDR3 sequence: CASSLWASGSNEQYF. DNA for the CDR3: TGTGCCAGCAGTTTATGGGCTAGCGGGAGTAACGAGCAGTACTTC. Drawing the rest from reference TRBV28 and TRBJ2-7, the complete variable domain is DVKVTQSSRYLVKRTGEKVFLECVQDMDHENMFWYRQDPGLGLRLIYFSYDVKMKEKGDIPEGYSVSREKKERFSLILESASTNQTSMYLCASSLWASGSNEQYFGPGTRLTVT.

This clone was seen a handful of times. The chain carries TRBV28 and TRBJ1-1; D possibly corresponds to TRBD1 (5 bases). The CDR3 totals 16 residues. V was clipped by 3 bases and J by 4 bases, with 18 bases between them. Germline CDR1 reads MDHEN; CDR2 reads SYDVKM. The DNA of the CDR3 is TGTGCCAGCAGTTTGAGGTCATGGGGGGGAAGCACTGAAGCTTTCTTT. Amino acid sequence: CASSLRSWGGSTEAFF.

CDR3 nucleotide sequence: TGTGCCAGCAGTTCTCTTTGGGGGGGGCGGCGGAACACTGAAGCTTTCTTT. This gives the protein CASSSLWGGRRNTEAFF. The chain is built from TRBV28 and TRBJ1-1, with D perhaps matching TRBD1 (6 bases). V lost 4 bases and J lost 1, with 19 bases in between. The CDR3 sequence is 17 residues long. Germline values: CDR1 MDHEN, CDR2 SYDVKM.

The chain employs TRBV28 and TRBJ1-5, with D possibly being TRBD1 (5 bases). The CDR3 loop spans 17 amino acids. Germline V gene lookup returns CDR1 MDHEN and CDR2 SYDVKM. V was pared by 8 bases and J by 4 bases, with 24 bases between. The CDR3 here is CASRPPARVSRNQPQHF. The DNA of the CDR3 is TGTGCCAGCCGGCCCCCGGCCAGGGTATCTAGGAATCAGCCCCAGCATTTT.